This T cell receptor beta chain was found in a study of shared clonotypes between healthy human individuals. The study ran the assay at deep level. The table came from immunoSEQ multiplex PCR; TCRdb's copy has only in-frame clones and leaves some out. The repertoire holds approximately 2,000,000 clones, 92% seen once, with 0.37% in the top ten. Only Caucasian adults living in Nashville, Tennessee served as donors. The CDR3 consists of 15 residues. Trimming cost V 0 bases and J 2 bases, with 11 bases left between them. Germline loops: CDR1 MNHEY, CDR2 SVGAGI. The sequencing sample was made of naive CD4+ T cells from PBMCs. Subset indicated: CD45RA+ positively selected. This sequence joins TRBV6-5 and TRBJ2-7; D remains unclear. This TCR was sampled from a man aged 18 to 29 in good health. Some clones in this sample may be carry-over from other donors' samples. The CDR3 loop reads CASSYSVLDTYEQYF. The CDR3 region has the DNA TGTGCCAGCAGTTACTCGGTTTTAGACACCTACGAGCAGTACTTC.